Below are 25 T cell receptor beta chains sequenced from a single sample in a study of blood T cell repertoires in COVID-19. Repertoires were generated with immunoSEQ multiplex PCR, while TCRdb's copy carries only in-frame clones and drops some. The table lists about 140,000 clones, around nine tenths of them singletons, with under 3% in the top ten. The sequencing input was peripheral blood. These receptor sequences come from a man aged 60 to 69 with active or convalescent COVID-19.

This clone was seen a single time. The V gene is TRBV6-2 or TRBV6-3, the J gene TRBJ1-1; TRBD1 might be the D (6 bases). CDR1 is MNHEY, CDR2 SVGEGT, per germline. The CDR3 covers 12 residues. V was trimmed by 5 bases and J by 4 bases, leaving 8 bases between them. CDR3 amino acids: CASSQQGTEAFF. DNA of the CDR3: TGTGCCAGCAGTCAACAGGGCACTGAAGCTTTCTTT.

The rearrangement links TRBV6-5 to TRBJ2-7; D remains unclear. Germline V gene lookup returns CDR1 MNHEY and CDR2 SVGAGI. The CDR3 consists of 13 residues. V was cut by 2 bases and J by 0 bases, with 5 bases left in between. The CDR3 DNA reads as TGTGCCAGCAGTTACCCAAACTCCTACGAGCAGTACTTC. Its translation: CASSYPNSYEQYF.

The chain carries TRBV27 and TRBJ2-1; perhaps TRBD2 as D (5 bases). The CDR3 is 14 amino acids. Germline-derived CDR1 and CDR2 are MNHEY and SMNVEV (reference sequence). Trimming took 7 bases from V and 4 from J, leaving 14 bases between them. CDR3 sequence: CASKLSGDYNEQFF. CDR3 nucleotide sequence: TGTGCCAGCAAGCTGAGCGGAGATTACAATGAGCAGTTCTTC.

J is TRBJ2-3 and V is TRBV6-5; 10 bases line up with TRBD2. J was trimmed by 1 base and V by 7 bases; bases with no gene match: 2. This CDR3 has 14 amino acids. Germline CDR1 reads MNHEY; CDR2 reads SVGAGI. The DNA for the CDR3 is TGTGCCAGCACCGGGACTAGCGGCACAGATACGCAGTATTTT. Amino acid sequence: CASTGTSGTDTQYF.

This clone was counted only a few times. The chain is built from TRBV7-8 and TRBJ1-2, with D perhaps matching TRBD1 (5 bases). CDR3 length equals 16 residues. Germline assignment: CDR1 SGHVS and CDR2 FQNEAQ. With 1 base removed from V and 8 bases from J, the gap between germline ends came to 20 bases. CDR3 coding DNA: TGTGCCAGCAGCTTAGAAGGGGCGGTTAAGGTCGGGGGCTACACCTTC. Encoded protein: CASSLEGAVKVGGYTF.

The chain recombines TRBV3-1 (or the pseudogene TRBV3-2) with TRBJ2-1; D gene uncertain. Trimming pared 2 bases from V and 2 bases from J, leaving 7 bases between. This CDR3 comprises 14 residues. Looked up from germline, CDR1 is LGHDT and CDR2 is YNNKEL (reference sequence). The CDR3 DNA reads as TGTGCCAGCAGCCAAAGAGTAGCCTACAATGAGCAGTTCTTC. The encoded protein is CASSQRVAYNEQFF.

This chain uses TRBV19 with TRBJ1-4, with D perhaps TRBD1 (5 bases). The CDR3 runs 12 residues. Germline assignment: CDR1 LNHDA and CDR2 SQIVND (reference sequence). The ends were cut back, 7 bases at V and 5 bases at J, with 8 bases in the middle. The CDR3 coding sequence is TGTGCCAGTATGGGGCAGAATGAAAAACTGTTTTTT. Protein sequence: CASMGQNEKLFF. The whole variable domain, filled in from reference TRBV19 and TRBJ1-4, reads DGGITQSPKYLFRKEGQNVTLSCEQNLNHDAMYWYRQDPGQGLRLIYYSQIVNDFQKGDIAEGYSVSREKKESFPLTVTSAQKNPTAFYLCASMGQNEKLFFGSGTQLSVL.

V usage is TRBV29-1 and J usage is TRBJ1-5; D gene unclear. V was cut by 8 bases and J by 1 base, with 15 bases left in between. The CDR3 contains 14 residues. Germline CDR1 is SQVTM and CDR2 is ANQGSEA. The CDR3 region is CSPYGYESNQPQHF. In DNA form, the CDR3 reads TGCAGCCCCTACGGGTACGAAAGCAATCAGCCCCAGCATTTT.

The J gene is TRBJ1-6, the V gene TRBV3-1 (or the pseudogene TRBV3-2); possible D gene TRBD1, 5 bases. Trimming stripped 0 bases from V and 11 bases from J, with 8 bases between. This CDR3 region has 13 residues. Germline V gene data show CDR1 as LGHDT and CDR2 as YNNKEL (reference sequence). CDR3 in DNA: TGTGCCAGCAGCCAAGATACCAGGGCACCCCTCCACTTT. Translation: CASSQDTRAPLHF.

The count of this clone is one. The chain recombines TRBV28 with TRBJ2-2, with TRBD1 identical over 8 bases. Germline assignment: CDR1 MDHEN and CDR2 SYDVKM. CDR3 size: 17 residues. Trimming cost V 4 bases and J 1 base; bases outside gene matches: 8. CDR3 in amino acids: CASSWDRDRKNTGELFF. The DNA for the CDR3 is TGTGCCAGCAGTTGGGACCGGGACAGGAAGAACACCGGGGAGCTGTTTTTT.

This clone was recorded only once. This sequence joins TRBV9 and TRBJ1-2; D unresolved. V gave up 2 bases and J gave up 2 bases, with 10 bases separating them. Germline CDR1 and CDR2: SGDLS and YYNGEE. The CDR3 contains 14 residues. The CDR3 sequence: CASSVFPQNYGYTF. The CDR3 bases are TGTGCCAGCAGCGTGTTCCCACAGAACTATGGCTACACCTTC.

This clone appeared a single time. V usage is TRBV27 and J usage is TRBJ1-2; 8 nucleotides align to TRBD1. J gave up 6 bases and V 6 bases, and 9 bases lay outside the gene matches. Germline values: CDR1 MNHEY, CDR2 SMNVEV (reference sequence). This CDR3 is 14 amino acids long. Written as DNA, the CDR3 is TGTGCCAGCAGGCGGACAGGGATGGGAGATGGCTACACCTTC. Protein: CASRRTGMGDGYTF.

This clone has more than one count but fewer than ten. The chain's CDR3 is CASSAGLAGAAQQYF. CDR3 DNA: TGTGCCAGCTCGGCGGGACTAGCGGGAGCCGCTCAGCAGTACTTC. The chain recombines TRBV27 with TRBJ2-7, with TRBD2 matching 14 bases. The CDR3 length is 15 residues. V lost 8 bases, J lost 8 bases, and 11 bases stayed unmatched. Per the germline V gene, CDR1 is MNHEY and CDR2 is SMNVEV (reference sequence).

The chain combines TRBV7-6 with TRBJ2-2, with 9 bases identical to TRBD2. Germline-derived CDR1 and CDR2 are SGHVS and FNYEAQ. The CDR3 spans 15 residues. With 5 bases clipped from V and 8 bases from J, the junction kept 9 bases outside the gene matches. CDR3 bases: TGTGCCAGCAGCCCAAAAGGACTAGCGCGGGGGGAGCTGTTTTTT. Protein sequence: CASSPKGLARGELFF.

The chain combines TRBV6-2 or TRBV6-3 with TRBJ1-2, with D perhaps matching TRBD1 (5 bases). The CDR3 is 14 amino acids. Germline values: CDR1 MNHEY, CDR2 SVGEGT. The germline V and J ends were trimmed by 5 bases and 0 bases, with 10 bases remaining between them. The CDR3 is CASSEGLPNYGYTF. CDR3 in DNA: TGTGCCAGCAGTGAGGGACTTCCTAACTATGGCTACACCTTC.

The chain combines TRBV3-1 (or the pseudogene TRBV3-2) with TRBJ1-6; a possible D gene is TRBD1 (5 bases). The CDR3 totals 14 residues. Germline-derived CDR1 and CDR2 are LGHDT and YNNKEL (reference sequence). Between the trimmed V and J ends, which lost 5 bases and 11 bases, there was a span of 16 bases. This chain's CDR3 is CASSSSGGRAPLHF. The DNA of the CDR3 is TGTGCCAGCAGCTCATCAGGTGGCAGGGCACCCCTCCACTTT.

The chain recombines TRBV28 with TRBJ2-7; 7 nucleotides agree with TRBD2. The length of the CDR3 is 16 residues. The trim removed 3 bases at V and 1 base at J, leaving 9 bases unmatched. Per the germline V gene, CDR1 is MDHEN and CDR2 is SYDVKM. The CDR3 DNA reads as TGTGCCAGCAGTTTTGTAGCGGGCACTATATCCTACGAGCAGTACTTC. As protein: CASSFVAGTISYEQYF.

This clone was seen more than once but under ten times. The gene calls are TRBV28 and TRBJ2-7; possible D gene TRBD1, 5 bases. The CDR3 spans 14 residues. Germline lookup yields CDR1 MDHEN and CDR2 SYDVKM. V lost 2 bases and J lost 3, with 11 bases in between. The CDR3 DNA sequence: TGTGCCAGCAGTTTACTAGGACAAAACTACGAGCAGTACTTC. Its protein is CASSLLGQNYEQYF.

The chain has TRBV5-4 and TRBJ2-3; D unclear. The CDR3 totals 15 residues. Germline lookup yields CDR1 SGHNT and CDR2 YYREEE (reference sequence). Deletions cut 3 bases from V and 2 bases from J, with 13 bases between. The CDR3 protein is CASSSPTRNTDTQYF. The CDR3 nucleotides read TGTGCCAGCAGCTCCCCGACAAGGAACACAGATACGCAGTATTTT.

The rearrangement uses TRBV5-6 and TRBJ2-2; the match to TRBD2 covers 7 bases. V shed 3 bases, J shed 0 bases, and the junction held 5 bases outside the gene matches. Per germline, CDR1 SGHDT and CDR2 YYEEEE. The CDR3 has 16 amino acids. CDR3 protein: CASSWERGANTGELFF. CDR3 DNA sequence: TGTGCCAGCAGCTGGGAGCGGGGCGCGAACACCGGGGAGCTGTTTTTT.

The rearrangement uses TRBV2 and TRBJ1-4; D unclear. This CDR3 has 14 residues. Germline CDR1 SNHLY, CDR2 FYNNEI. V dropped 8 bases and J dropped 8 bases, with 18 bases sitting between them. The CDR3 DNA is TGTGCCAGCTCCGAGGAGGGTAACGCCGAAAAACTGTTTTTT. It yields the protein CASSEEGNAEKLFF.

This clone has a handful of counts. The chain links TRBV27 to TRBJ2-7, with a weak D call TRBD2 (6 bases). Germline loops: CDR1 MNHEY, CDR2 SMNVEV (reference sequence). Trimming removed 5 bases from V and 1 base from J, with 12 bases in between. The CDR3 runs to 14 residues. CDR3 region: CASSHHRGSYEQYF. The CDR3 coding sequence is TGTGCCAGCAGTCATCACCGGGGGTCCTACGAGCAGTACTTC.

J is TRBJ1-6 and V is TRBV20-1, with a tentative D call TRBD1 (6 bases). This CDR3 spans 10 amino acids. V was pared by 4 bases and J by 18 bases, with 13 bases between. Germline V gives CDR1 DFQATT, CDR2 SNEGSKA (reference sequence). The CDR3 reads CSAKKQGHHF. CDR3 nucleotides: TGCAGTGCTAAGAAACAGGGCCACCACTTT.

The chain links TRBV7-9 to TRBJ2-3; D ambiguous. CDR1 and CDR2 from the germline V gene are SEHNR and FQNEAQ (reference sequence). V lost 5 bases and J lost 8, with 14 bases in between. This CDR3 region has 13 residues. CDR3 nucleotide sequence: TGTGCCAGCAGCCGCGAAATACCGGGTACGCAGTATTTT. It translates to CASSREIPGTQYF.

CDR3 in DNA: TGTGCCAGCACCTCTAGGACAGGTAATTCACCCCTCCACTTT. This gives the protein CASTSRTGNSPLHF. The chain employs TRBV9 and TRBJ1-6, with TRBD1 matching 7 bases. This CDR3 contains 14 residues. Germline values: CDR1 SGDLS, CDR2 YYNGEE. The ends lost 6 bases at V and 6 bases at J; junction bases unmatched: 6.